Sequencing of this T cell receptor (beta chain) was carried out in a study of shared clonotypes between healthy human individuals. As for this clone: Its antigen remains unidentified.

The CD4+ fraction was divided into a CD45RA+ naive subset and a CD45RA-negative memory subset. Trimming took off 2 bases at V and 2 bases at J, with 15 bases between the two ends. Germline CDR1 is MDHEN and CDR2 is SYDVKM. This CDR3 is built from 16 residues. Profiling relied on immunoSEQ multiplex PCR, and the TCRdb table lists in-frame clones only, not all of them. This sample yields about 2.4 million clones, of which more than 85% are seen a single time; 0.35% to 0.45% belongs to the top ten. Study-level findings and limits: A small donor pool kept down the genetic and exposure-history diversity that was represented. Only blood underwent sampling, and tissue repertoires likely differ. Incompleteness in sorted-subset sequencing, despite large depth, was shown by rarefaction.

The sequenced sample consisted of naive CD4+ T cells from PBMCs. Subset given: CD45RA+ positively selected. This chain links TRBV28 with TRBJ2-5, with D tentatively TRBD2 (6 bases). This clonotype was obtained from a man between 18 and 29 years old in good health. Some clones in this sample may be carry-over from other donors' samples. CDR3 DNA: TGTGCCAGCAGTTTAACGGGGGAAGGCCGGCAAGAGACCCAGTACTTC. Encoded protein: CASSLTGEGRQETQYF.